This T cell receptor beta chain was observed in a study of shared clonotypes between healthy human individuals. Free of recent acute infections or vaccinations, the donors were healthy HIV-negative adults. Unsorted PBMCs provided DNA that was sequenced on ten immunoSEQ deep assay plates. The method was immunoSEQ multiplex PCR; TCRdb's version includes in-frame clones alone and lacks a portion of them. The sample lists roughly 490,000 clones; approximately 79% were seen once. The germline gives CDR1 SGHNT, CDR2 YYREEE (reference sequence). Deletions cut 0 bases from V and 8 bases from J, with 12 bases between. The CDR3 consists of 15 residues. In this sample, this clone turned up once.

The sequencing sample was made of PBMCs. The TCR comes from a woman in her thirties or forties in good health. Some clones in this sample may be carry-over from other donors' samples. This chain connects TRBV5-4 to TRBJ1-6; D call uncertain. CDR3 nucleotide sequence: TGTGCCAGCAGCTTGGGAGGTGGGGTAGATTCACCCCTCCACTTT. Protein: CASSLGGGVDSPLHF. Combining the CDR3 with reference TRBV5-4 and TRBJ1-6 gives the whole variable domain ETGVTQSPTHLIKTRGQQVTLRCSSQSGHNTVSWYQQALGQGPQFIFQYYREEENGRGNFPPRFSGLQFPNYSSELNVNALELDDSALYLCASSLGGGVDSPLHFGNGTRLTVT.